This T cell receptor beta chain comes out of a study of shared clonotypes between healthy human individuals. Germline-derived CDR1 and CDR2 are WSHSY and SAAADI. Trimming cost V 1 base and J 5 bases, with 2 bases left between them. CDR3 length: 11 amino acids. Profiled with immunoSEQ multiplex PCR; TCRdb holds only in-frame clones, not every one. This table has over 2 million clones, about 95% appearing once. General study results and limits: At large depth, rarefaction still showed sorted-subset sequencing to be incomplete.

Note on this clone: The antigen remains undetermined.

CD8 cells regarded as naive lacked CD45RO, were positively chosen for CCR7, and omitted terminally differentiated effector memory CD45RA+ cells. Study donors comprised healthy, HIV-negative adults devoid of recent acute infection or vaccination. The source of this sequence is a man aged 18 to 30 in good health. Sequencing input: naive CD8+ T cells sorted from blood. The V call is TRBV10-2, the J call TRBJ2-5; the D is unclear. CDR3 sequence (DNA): TGCGCCAGCAGTGAGTTGGAGACCCAGTACTTC. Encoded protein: CASSELETQYF.